This T cell receptor (beta chain) was sequenced during a study of cytomegalovirus exposure and HLA in healthy donors. This CDR3 has 15 amino acids. Germline-derived CDR1 and CDR2 are LNHDA and SQIVND (reference sequence). The ends lost 4 bases at V and 6 bases at J; junction bases unmatched: 8. PCR used 60 Vbeta primers and 13 Jbeta primers. Assay used: immunoSEQ multiplex PCR; TCRdb lists only in-frame clones, some missing. Altogether around 100,000 clones are present, 75% to 85% being singletons, with the ten largest covering 1.2%. Study-wide points: In an earlier analysis, about 87% or about 30%: the productive usage of most TCR beta V segments. In a later analysis, CMV-associated beta chains were mostly HLA-associated, it appeared.

For this clone: The target antigen is unknown.

The sample was PBMCs. The sequence was collected from a woman younger than 30 in good health and CMV-seronegative. The V and J genes are TRBV19 and TRBJ1-1; 10 positions agree with TRBD1. The CDR3 DNA is TGTGCCAGTAGTAGGGGGACAGGGGTGATTGCTGAAGCTTTCTTT. This sequence encodes CASSRGTGVIAEAFF.